The rows below give T cell receptor beta chains drawn from one sample of a study of blood T cell repertoires in COVID-19. Produced via immunoSEQ multiplex PCR; TCRdb's table is partial and in-frame only. Of 200,000 to 250,000 clones listed, approximately 77% are singletons. The sample consisted of peripheral blood. The receptors were sampled from a woman older than 75 with acute or convalescent COVID-19. Both conserved end residues are part of each CDR3. The D gene is left open where the match is weak. Some rows have no size entry. The others give once, few or many, or a class for an expanded clone.

clone size,V gene,J gene,D gene,CDR3 DNA,CDR3 protein
NA,TRBV24-1,TRBJ2-1,TRBD2,TGTGCCACCAGTGACTCCGGGGGGACCTACAATGAGCAGTTCTTC,CATSDSGGTYNEQFF
NA,TRBV9,TRBJ1-2,NA,TGTGCCAGCGGTGGCAGGGCGGGAGGCTACACCTTC,CASGGRAGGYTF
NA,TRBV4-3,TRBJ1-1,NA,TGCGCCAGCAGCCAAGATACAGGGCTGGAAAACACTGAAGCTTTCTTT,CASSQDTGLENTEAFF
NA,TRBV2,TRBJ1-2,TRBD1,TGTGCCAGCAGTCTACTTACAGGGGGGCCTTATGGCTACACCTTC,CASSLLTGGPYGYTF
NA,TRBV7-9,TRBJ2-7,NA,TGTGCCAGCAGCTTAGTTGCGGGCAGCCGGGGCGAGCAGTACTTC,CASSLVAGSRGEQYF
NA,TRBV27,TRBJ1-1,NA,TGTGCCAGCAGTAGAGGGGGTCTCGGCACTGAAGCTTTCTTT,CASSRGGLGTEAFF
NA,TRBV6-5,TRBJ1-2,TRBD1,TGTGCCAGCAGGGGACAGTCATATGGCTACACCTTC,CASRGQSYGYTF
NA,TRBV3-1/TRBV3-2,TRBJ2-7,TRBD2,TGTGCCAGCAGCCTTCGACTAGCAGGGTCGCGTGAGCAGTACTTC,CASSLRLAGSREQYF
NA,TRBV7-6,TRBJ2-7,TRBD2,TGTGCCAGCAGCTTATCTGGCGGGGGGGGCGAGCAGTACTTC,CASSLSGGGGEQYF
NA,TRBV4-2,TRBJ2-7,TRBD2,TGTGCCAGCAGCGGACTGGGAGCGGGGACCACCTACGAGCAGTACTTC,CASSGLGAGTTYEQYF
once,TRBV7-2,TRBJ1-5,TRBD1,TGTGCCAGCAGCTTACAACAGGGGGCCAATCAGCCCCAGCATTTT,CASSLQQGANQPQHF
few,TRBV2,TRBJ1-2,TRBD1,TGTGCCAGCAGTGAAGGCAGGGGGTACTATGGCTACACCTTC,CASSEGRGYYGYTF
NA,TRBV11-3,TRBJ2-5,NA,TGTGCCAGCAGCTTAGTGGGGGGTATCACGGAGACCCAGTACTTC,CASSLVGGITETQYF
NA,TRBV19,TRBJ2-1,TRBD1,TGTGCCAGTAGTATCCTGGGACAGGTGGAGCAGTTCTTC,CASSILGQVEQFF
NA,TRBV19,TRBJ2-3,TRBD1,TGTGCCAGTAGGGCCGGGACAGGGACCACAGATACGCAGTATTTT,CASRAGTGTTDTQYF
NA,TRBV27,TRBJ2-2,NA,TGTGCCAGCAGTTTAATCAGGAACACCGGGGAGCTGTTTTTT,CASSLIRNTGELFF
NA,TRBV6-5,TRBJ1-1,TRBD1,TGTGCCAGCAGCCGACAGGGTTCCCCCGAAGCTTTCTTT,CASSRQGSPEAFF
few,TRBV7-2,TRBJ1-1,NA,TGTGCCAGCAGCTTAAGCCCGGGGGAAACTGAAGCTTTCTTT,CASSLSPGETEAFF
NA,TRBV30,TRBJ1-5,NA,TGTGCCTGGAGTGTATCCGGCAATCAGCCCCAGCATTTT,CAWSVSGNQPQHF
few,TRBV5-1,TRBJ2-7,NA,TGCGCCAGCAGCTTGGGGACTCCCGATACCTACGAGCAGTACTTC,CASSLGTPDTYEQYF
NA,TRBV3-1/TRBV3-2,TRBJ1-1,NA,TGTGCCAGCAGCCAAGTGGGGGGGAACACTGAAGCTTTCTTT,CASSQVGGNTEAFF
NA,TRBV7-3,TRBJ2-1,TRBD2,TGTGCCAGCAGCTCTAGCGGGGGGAGCTCCTACAATGAGCAGTTCTTC,CASSSSGGSSYNEQFF
once,TRBV25-1,TRBJ2-7,TRBD1,TGTGCCAGCAGTCGGGGACAGGGACCCTACGAGCAGTACTTC,CASSRGQGPYEQYF
NA,TRBV6-2/TRBV6-3,TRBJ2-2,NA,TGTGCCAGCAGTCAAACACGTCAGGGGACCGGGGAGCTGTTTTTT,CASSQTRQGTGELFF
NA,TRBV4-2,TRBJ1-4,NA,TGTGCCAGCAGCCAATATCCGTTTGAAAAACTGTTTTTT,CASSQYPFEKLFF
NA,TRBV3-1/TRBV3-2,TRBJ2-5,NA,TGTGCCAGCAGCCAAGAAATGGGCCGGGGAAAAGAGACCCAGTACTTC,CASSQEMGRGKETQYF
once,TRBV9,TRBJ1-2,TRBD1,TGTGCCAGCAGCGGACTAGGACAGGGGGCGCATGAAAACTATGGCTACACCTTC,CASSGLGQGAHENYGYTF
NA,TRBV7-8,TRBJ2-3,TRBD2,TGTGCCAGCAGCCGGGAGGGAGGAGGCACAGATACGCAGTATTTT,CASSREGGGTDTQYF
NA,TRBV6-6,TRBJ2-3,TRBD1,TGTGCCAGCAGTTCCAGGGGGACAATGCCGAATACGCAGTATTTT,CASSSRGTMPNTQYF
NA,TRBV2,TRBJ1-4,NA,TGTGCCAGCACCCTAAATGAAAAACTGTTTTTT,CASTLNEKLFF
NA,TRBV10-3,TRBJ1-2,NA,TGTGCCATCAGTAAGAGTCGGGGGGACAACTATGGCTACACCTTC,CAISKSRGDNYGYTF
NA,TRBV5-1,TRBJ2-7,TRBD1,TGCGCCAGCAGCTTGTCCCCCAGGACAGGGGGAGGTATTGAGCAGTACTTC,CASSLSPRTGGGIEQYF
NA,TRBV5-1,TRBJ1-2,NA,TGCGCCAGCAGCCTTGAATGGGGCGGTAACTATGGCTACACCTTC,CASSLEWGGNYGYTF
NA,TRBV11-3,TRBJ1-1,TRBD1,TGTGCCAGCGCCGCCGGGACAGGGTTCACTGAAGCTTTCTTT,CASAAGTGFTEAFF
NA,TRBV1,TRBJ2-1,NA,TGCACCAGCAGCCCCCAGGGACTAGCGAGTAATGAGCAGTTCTTC,CTSSPQGLASNEQFF
NA,TRBV5-6,TRBJ2-7,TRBD2,TGTGCCAGCAGCTTGGGTTCGCCTAGCGGGGGGTTCACCTACGAGCAGTACTTC,CASSLGSPSGGFTYEQYF
NA,TRBV2,TRBJ1-5,NA,TGTGCCAGCAGTGAAGCCCGGGATAATCAGCCCCAGCATTTT,CASSEARDNQPQHF
NA,TRBV19,TRBJ2-2,TRBD1,TGTGCCAGTAGTCTCGGGGACAGGGGGACGCGAACCGGGGAGCTGTTTTTT,CASSLGDRGTRTGELFF
NA,TRBV2,TRBJ2-3,NA,TGTGCCAGCAGTGAGCGGGACTCGAGGACAGATACGCAGTATTTT,CASSERDSRTDTQYF
NA,TRBV5-6,TRBJ1-2,NA,TGTGCCAGCAGCCCTACAGTTAACTATGGCTACACCTTC,CASSPTVNYGYTF
NA,TRBV12-5,TRBJ2-1,NA,TGTGCTAGTGGTCCCCCCGGCAGAGGCGAGCAGTTCTTC,CASGPPGRGEQFF
NA,TRBV2,TRBJ1-4,NA,TGTGCCAGCACCAGATACAGGGTCCAATCGAATGAAAAACTGTTTTTT,CASTRYRVQSNEKLFF
NA,TRBV3-1/TRBV3-2,TRBJ1-1,NA,TGTGCCAGCAGCCCCCACACAGGGAAAGCTGAAGCTTTCTTT,CASSPHTGKAEAFF
NA,TRBV3-1/TRBV3-2,TRBJ2-3,TRBD1,TGTGCCAGCAGCCCCCGACAGGGAAGCACAGATACGCAGTATTTT,CASSPRQGSTDTQYF
once,TRBV28,TRBJ1-4,TRBD1,TGTGCCAGCACGACAGGGGTTCGGGAAAAACTGTTTTTT,CASTTGVREKLFF
NA,TRBV11-2,TRBJ2-6,NA,TGTGCCAGCAGTAACATGGCCAACGTCCTGACTTTC,CASSNMANVLTF
NA,TRBV5-1,TRBJ2-7,TRBD1,TGCGCCAGCAGCTTGGGGGGGACAGGTCTTTACGAGCAGTACTTC,CASSLGGTGLYEQYF
few,TRBV5-4,TRBJ2-2,NA,TGTGCCAGCAGCTTGGATCAGGTCTCCACCGGGGAGCTGTTTTTT,CASSLDQVSTGELFF
NA,TRBV19,TRBJ2-2,TRBD1,TGTGCCAGTAGTTCTAGACCGATGGGACAGGGCCTTAACACCGGGGAGCTGTTTTTT,CASSSRPMGQGLNTGELFF
NA,TRBV6-5,TRBJ2-7,TRBD2,TGTGCCAGCAGTTACGTTTATCAGACTAGCGCCCACGAGCAGTACTTC,CASSYVYQTSAHEQYF
NA,TRBV5-3,TRBJ2-1,NA,TGTGCCAGAAGCATCGAACTGAGCTCCTACAATGAGCAGTTCTTC,CARSIELSSYNEQFF
NA,TRBV2,TRBJ2-7,NA,TGTGCCAGCAGTGGTTCCCGTGGCAGGATGAAGCAGTACTTC,CASSGSRGRMKQYF